The 26 T cell receptor beta chains below were found in one sample sequenced in a study of cytomegalovirus exposure and HLA in healthy donors. Amplification used 60 Vbeta primers and 13 Jbeta primers. Measured with immunoSEQ multiplex PCR; TCRdb has only the in-frame clones, and not every one. This sample carries 90,000 to 120,000 clones, 77% of them seen once, and the ten largest clones take more than 4%. The sequencing sample was made of PBMCs. The receptors stem from a male donor in good health and CMV-seronegative.

The rearrangement links TRBV21-1 to TRBJ2-7; the table gives TRBD1 as D, unverified against the DNA. TRBV21-1 is recorded as a pseudogene. The CDR3 is 12 amino acids. CDR3 sequence: CASSPQTYEQYF. The CDR3 DNA sequence: TGTGCCAGCAGCCCTCAAACATACGAGCAGTACTTC.

The V call is TRBV11-2, the J call TRBJ2-7; D possibly corresponds to TRBD1 (6 bases). V lost 0 bases, J lost 2 bases, and 11 bases lay in between. CDR1 is SGHAT and CDR2 is FQNNGV in the germline V gene. This CDR3 has 15 amino acids. DNA of the CDR3: TGTGCCAGCAGCTTAGAAGCCGGGACAACCTACGAGCAGTACTTC. Translation gives CASSLEAGTTYEQYF.

The gene calls are TRBV27 and TRBJ1-4, with D maybe TRBD1 (5 bases). Germline CDR1 is MNHEY and CDR2 is SMNVEV (reference sequence). This CDR3 contains 13 residues. Trimming took off 5 bases at V and 6 bases at J, with 10 bases between the two ends. Here the CDR3 DNA reads TGTGCCAGCAGTCCAGGGTTTTATGAAAAACTGTTTTTT. Protein: CASSPGFYEKLFF.

The genes are TRBV5-1 and TRBJ2-1; weak D call: TRBD2 (6 bases). Germline assignment: CDR1 SGHRS and CDR2 YFSETQ. This CDR3 has 15 residues. V lost 3 bases and J 0 bases, leaving 10 bases between the germline ends. The CDR3 coding sequence is TGCGCCAGCAGCTCGGCCGGGAGCTCCTACAATGAGCAGTTCTTC. Encoded protein: CASSSAGSSYNEQFF.

The V call is TRBV30, the J call TRBJ2-7; D is unclear. With 0 bases removed from V and 2 bases from J, the gap between germline ends came to 14 bases. Germline-derived CDR1 and CDR2 are GTSNPN and SVGIG (reference sequence). The CDR3 is 15 residues long. The CDR3: CAWSVERRGPYEQYF. CDR3 bases: TGTGCCTGGAGTGTAGAAAGACGAGGTCCCTACGAGCAGTACTTC.

V gene TRBV9 combines with J gene TRBJ2-5; D is uncertain. CDR3 length: 15 amino acids. Trimming cost V 0 bases and J 1 base, with 10 bases left between them. CDR1 and CDR2 (germline): SGDLS, YYNGEE. DNA of the CDR3: TGTGCCAGCAGCGTAGGCAGGTCCCCCCAAGAGACCCAGTACTTC. The encoded protein is CASSVGRSPQETQYF.

The chain employs TRBV7-8 and TRBJ1-1, with D possibly TRBD1 on 6 matching bases. Germline V CDR1 and CDR2: SGHVS, FQNEAQ. The CDR3 sequence is 13 residues long. The V end lost 4 bases, the J end lost 5 bases, and 11 bases lay between the germline ends. CDR3 protein: CASSSGGLTEAFF. The CDR3 DNA reads as TGTGCCAGCAGCTCGGGGGGCCTAACTGAAGCTTTCTTT.

The chain links TRBV30 to TRBJ2-1, with 13 bases that match TRBD2. CDR1 is GTSNPN, CDR2 SVGIG, per germline (reference sequence). After removal of 4 bases from V and 4 bases from J, the junction contained 7 bases not matched to a gene. The CDR3 loop spans 16 amino acids. The chain's CDR3 is CAWTRGTSGIYNEQFF. As DNA, the CDR3 is TGTGCCTGGACCAGGGGGACTAGCGGGATTTACAATGAGCAGTTCTTC.

The chain has TRBV6-5 and TRBJ2-7; 7 nucleotides agree with TRBD1. The J segment lost 3 bases and the V segment lost 0 bases, leaving 8 bases of the junction unmatched. The germline V gene has CDR1 MNHEY and CDR2 SVGAGI. The CDR3 length is 16 residues. CDR3 in amino acids: CASSYSTGTVNYEQYF. DNA of the CDR3: TGTGCCAGCAGTTACTCCACCGGGACAGTAAACTACGAGCAGTACTTC.

The CDR3 DNA reads TGTGCCAGTAGTATTCCGGGGAATCCAAAGCCCCAGCATTTT. It encodes CASSIPGNPKPQHF. The chain couples TRBV19 to TRBJ1-5; no clear D. Between the trimmed V and J ends, which lost 3 bases and 8 bases, there was a span of 14 bases. The CDR3 has 14 residues. Germline CDR1 reads LNHDA; CDR2 reads SQIVND (reference sequence).

This chain links TRBV7-8 with TRBJ2-1, with D maybe TRBD2 (6 bases). Trimming cost V 0 bases and J 7 bases, with 19 bases left between them. Germline V CDR1 and CDR2: SGHVS, FQNEAQ. This CDR3 is built from 17 residues. The CDR3 loop is CASSLAPVSTSANEQFF. In DNA form, the CDR3 reads TGTGCCAGCAGCTTAGCCCCGGTTTCGACTAGTGCAAATGAGCAGTTCTTC.

This clone was found a few times. The rearrangement uses TRBV11-3 and TRBJ2-3; D is unresolved. The CDR3 length is 14 residues. The ends were cut back, 1 base at V and 6 bases at J, with 11 bases in the middle. Germline V gene lookup returns CDR1 SGHNT and CDR2 YENEEA. CDR3 nucleotide sequence: TGTGCCAGCAGCTTAGGCGGTGATAAGGATACGCAGTATTTT. It specifies CASSLGGDKDTQYF.

Regarding this clone: It is unclear where the CDR3 begins or ends on the DNA, so no DNA is shown, and the CDR3 is as TCRdb lists it. The same CDR3 can be traced to other DNA sequences in this sample. The chain is built from TRBV29-1 and TRBJ2-7; TRBD2 is the table's D call and was not checked against the DNA. Germline assignment: CDR1 SQVTM and CDR2 ANQGSEA. 15 amino acids form the CDR3, both terminal residues included. The CDR3 protein is CSVAVGTSGSNEQYF.

This clone was seen just once. V and J are TRBV18 and TRBJ2-5; TRBD2 is a possible D gene (6 bases). V lost 1 base to trimming and J lost 4 bases, with 25 bases between them. The CDR3 covers 19 residues. Germline lookup yields CDR1 KGHSH and CDR2 LQKENI. The DNA of the CDR3 is TGTGCCAGCTCACCACTCATCGTAGCTAGCGCCGAGTGGAGAGAGACCCAGTACTTC. Translating it yields CASSPLIVASAEWRETQYF.

The rearrangement joins TRBV11-2 to TRBJ2-7; no definite D call. Germline CDR1 reads SGHAT; CDR2 reads FQNNGV. The CDR3 runs 11 residues. With 4 bases removed from V and 3 bases from J, the gap between germline ends came to 4 bases. The CDR3 loop reads CASSYFYEQYF. For the CDR3, the DNA is TGTGCCAGCAGCTACTTCTACGAGCAGTACTTC.

The chain combines TRBV7-3 with TRBJ1-2; TRBD1 matches 7 bases. The CDR3 totals 13 residues. Germline CDR1 reads SGHTA; CDR2 reads FQGTGA. V shed 5 bases, J shed 4 bases, and the junction held 4 bases outside the gene matches. The CDR3 region has the DNA TGTGCCAGCAGCGAGACAGGGTCCTATGGCTACACCTTC. Encoded protein: CASSETGSYGYTF.

This clone has only a few counts. The V call is TRBV4-1, the J call TRBJ2-3; 8 nucleotides agree with TRBD2. The trim removed 4 bases at V and 4 bases at J, leaving 7 bases unmatched. Germline V gives CDR1 MGHRA, CDR2 YSYEKL. The CDR3 loop spans 15 amino acids. The CDR3 DNA follows: TGCGCCAGCAGCCCCGCGGCGGGAGGAGCAGATACGCAGTATTTT. Its protein product is CASSPAAGGADTQYF.

The V and J genes are TRBV6-4 and TRBJ2-1; 8 nucleotides align to TRBD1. This CDR3 spans 14 amino acids. Germline V gives CDR1 MRHNA, CDR2 SNTAGT. The J segment lost 9 bases and the V segment lost 4 bases, leaving 8 bases of the junction unmatched. The CDR3 nucleotides are TGTGCCAGCAGTGCGGCAGGGGGCAAGGGTGAGCAGTTCTTC. As protein: CASSAAGGKGEQFF.

The chain recombines TRBV6-1 with TRBJ2-3, with TRBD2 as a possible D gene (6 bases). This CDR3 comprises 14 residues. CDR1 and CDR2 (germline): MNHNS, SASEGT. Trimming took 2 bases from V and 3 from J, leaving 9 bases between them. The CDR3 DNA reads TGTGCCAGCAGTGAAAACGGGAGAACAGATACGCAGTATTTT. This translates into CASSENGRTDTQYF.

The table lists this clone with a count of one. This chain uses TRBV7-9 with TRBJ2-1; TRBD1 agrees at 10 bases. The CDR3 loop spans 15 amino acids. With 1 base clipped from V and 10 bases from J, the junction kept 7 bases outside the gene matches. In germline, CDR1 is SEHNR, CDR2 FQNEAQ (reference sequence). CDR3 coding DNA: TGTGCCAGCAGCTTAGGAGGGGGACAGGGGAGGGAGCAGTTCTTC. As protein: CASSLGGGQGREQFF.

This chain uses TRBV2 with TRBJ1-6, with 7 bases fitting TRBD1. Per germline, CDR1 SNHLY and CDR2 FYNNEI. J gave up 7 bases and V 0 bases, and 3 bases lay outside the gene matches. This CDR3 region has 15 residues. The CDR3 coding sequence is TGTGCCAGCAGTGAAGCCGGCAGGGGGAATTCACCCCTCCACTTT. Its protein is CASSEAGRGNSPLHF.

This clone has just a few counts. The chain uses TRBV7-9 and TRBJ2-7; 10 bases line up with TRBD2. V was clipped by 3 bases and J by 2 bases; unmatched bases: 4. Germline V CDR1 and CDR2: SEHNR, FQNEAQ (reference sequence). This CDR3 region has 15 residues. The chain's CDR3 is CASSLGLALTYEQYF. CDR3 DNA sequence: TGTGCCAGCAGCTTGGGACTAGCGCTCACCTACGAGCAGTACTTC.

The J gene is TRBJ1-1, the V gene TRBV7-9, with a tentative D call TRBD1 (5 bases). V lost 8 bases and J 3 bases, leaving 10 bases between the germline ends. Per the germline V gene, CDR1 is SEHNR and CDR2 is FQNEAQ (reference sequence). This CDR3 comprises 12 residues. CDR3 sequence (DNA): TGTGCCAGCGGGGGGGTGCACACTGAAGCTTTCTTT. It encodes CASGGVHTEAFF.

V gene TRBV6-4 combines with J gene TRBJ2-1, with 10 bases that match TRBD2. The CDR3 extends over 15 amino acids. Trimming removed 2 bases from V and 5 bases from J; junction bases left unmatched: 3. From germline, CDR1 is MRHNA and CDR2 SNTAGT. The CDR3 DNA follows: TGTGCCAGCAGTGACGCTAGCGGGAGCCACAATGAGCAGTTCTTC. Translating it yields CASSDASGSHNEQFF.

V is TRBV5-1 and J is TRBJ1-1; D gene uncertain. V lost 0 bases and J 0 bases, leaving 15 bases between the germline ends. Germline V gene data show CDR1 as SGHRS and CDR2 as YFSETQ. This CDR3 is built from 17 residues. The chain's CDR3 is CASSLGRGGPLNTEAFF. As DNA, the CDR3 is TGCGCCAGCAGCTTGGGCCGCGGAGGGCCTTTGAACACTGAAGCTTTCTTT.

The J gene is TRBJ2-7, the V gene TRBV10-3; TRBD2 matches at 13 bases. The junction had 3 bases not matched to a gene; V was cut back by 6 bases and J by 4 bases. CDR1 and CDR2 (germline): ENHRY, SYGVKD. This CDR3 region has 14 residues. The CDR3 DNA reads as TGTGCCATCAGACTAGCGGGAGGGATTTACGAGCAGTACTTC. It specifies CAIRLAGGIYEQYF.